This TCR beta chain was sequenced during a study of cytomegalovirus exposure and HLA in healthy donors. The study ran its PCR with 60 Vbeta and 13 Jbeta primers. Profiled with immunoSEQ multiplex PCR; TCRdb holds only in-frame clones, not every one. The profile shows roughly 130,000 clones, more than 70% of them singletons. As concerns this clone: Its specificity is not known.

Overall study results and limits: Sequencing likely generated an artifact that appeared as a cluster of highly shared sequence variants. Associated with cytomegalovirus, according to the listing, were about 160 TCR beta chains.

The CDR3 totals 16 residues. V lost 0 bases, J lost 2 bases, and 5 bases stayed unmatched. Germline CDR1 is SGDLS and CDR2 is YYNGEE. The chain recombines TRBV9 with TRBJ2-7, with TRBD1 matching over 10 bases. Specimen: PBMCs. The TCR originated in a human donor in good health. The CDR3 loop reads CASSVGSGQGTYEQYF. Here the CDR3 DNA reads TGTGCCAGCAGCGTAGGATCGGGACAGGGGACCTACGAGCAGTACTTC.